A selection of T cell receptor beta chains follows, all from one sample in a study of CD8+CD57+ T cells in acquired aplastic anemia. MiXCR, applied by TCRdb to the reads, yields one record per CDR3 protein. The data hold 400,000 to 500,000 distinct CDR3 sequences, with 55% to 70% observed a single time. The sample was sorted CD4+, CD8+, or CD8+CD57+ T cells (not recorded which) from PBMCs. The source is a human donor in good health, serving as a control. CDR3s include the opening cysteine and the closing phenylalanine or tryptophan. Fields, in order: clone size, D gene, J gene, V gene, CDR3 protein, CDR3 DNA. The D gene is left open where the match is weak. A row's size may be missing; if present it is once, few, many or a size class.

clone size: -
D gene: TRBD1
J gene: TRBJ2-7
V gene: TRBV7-9
CDR3 protein: CASSFGTGVGEQYF
CDR3 DNA: TGTGCCAGCAGCTTCGGGACAGGGGTAGGCGAGCAGTACTTC

clone size: few
D gene: -
J gene: TRBJ1-6
V gene: TRBV24-1
CDR3 protein: CATSGGSPLHF
CDR3 DNA: TGTGCCACCAGTGGTGGGTCACCCCTCCACTTT

clone size: -
D gene: -
J gene: TRBJ1-5
V gene: TRBV19
CDR3 protein: CASSADVRNPPQHF
CDR3 DNA: TGTGCCAGTAGTGCCGACGTTAGGAATCCGCCCCAGCATTTT

clone size: -
D gene: TRBD1
J gene: TRBJ2-2
V gene: TRBV7-9
CDR3 protein: CASSSSLRGRYTGELFF
CDR3 DNA: TGTGCCAGCAGCTCTTCCCTCAGGGGGCGGTACACCGGGGAGCTGTTTTTT

clone size: many
D gene: TRBD1
J gene: TRBJ1-4
V gene: TRBV20-1
CDR3 protein: CSATRTGAGEKLFF
CDR3 DNA: TGCAGTGCGACCCGTACAGGGGCGGGCGAAAAACTGTTTTTT

clone size: -
D gene: -
J gene: TRBJ1-5
V gene: TRBV24-1
CDR3 protein: CATSDSGTSNQPQHF
CDR3 DNA: TGTGCCACCAGTGACTCCGGGACTAGCAATCAGCCCCAGCATTTT

clone size: -
D gene: -
J gene: TRBJ2-1
V gene: TRBV7-3
CDR3 protein: CASSPPSYNEQFF
CDR3 DNA: TGTGCCAGCAGTCCCCCGTCCTACAATGAGCAGTTCTTC

clone size: -
D gene: TRBD2
J gene: TRBJ2-3
V gene: TRBV15
CDR3 protein: CATSSGEGTDAQYF
CDR3 DNA: TGTGCCACCAGCAGCGGGGAGGGCACAGACGCGCAGTATTTT

clone size: many
D gene: -
J gene: TRBJ1-5
V gene: TRBV7-2
CDR3 protein: CASSLGPGRGNQPQHF
CDR3 DNA: TGTGCCAGCAGCTTAGGGCCGGGACGGGGCAATCAGCCCCAGCATTTT

clone size: few
D gene: -
J gene: TRBJ2-1
V gene: TRBV30
CDR3 protein: CAWVPRGAAYNEQFF
CDR3 DNA: TGTGCCTGGGTCCCGCGGGGTGCAGCGTACAATGAGCAGTTCTTC

clone size: many
D gene: -
J gene: TRBJ1-1
V gene: TRBV19
CDR3 protein: CASSTFSGSTEAFF
CDR3 DNA: TGTGCCAGTAGTACCTTCTCGGGGAGCACTGAAGCTTTCTTT

clone size: many
D gene: TRBD2
J gene: TRBJ2-5
V gene: TRBV7-7
CDR3 protein: CASSLSSRGAGYFQETQYF
CDR3 DNA: TGTGCTAGCAGCTTATCTTCTCGGGGAGCGGGGTATTTCCAAGAGACCCAGTACTTC

clone size: few
D gene: TRBD1
J gene: TRBJ1-2
V gene: TRBV7-9
CDR3 protein: CASSLYRDRGRDYGYTF
CDR3 DNA: TGTGCCAGCAGCCTGTACCGGGACAGGGGGCGCGACTATGGCTACACCTTC

clone size: -
D gene: -
J gene: TRBJ1-1
V gene: TRBV20-1
CDR3 protein: CSASREAGEQAFF
CDR3 DNA: TGCAGTGCGAGCAGGGAAGCGGGGGAGCAAGCTTTCTTT

clone size: many
D gene: -
J gene: TRBJ1-1
V gene: TRBV7-2
CDR3 protein: CASSQEVNTEAFF
CDR3 DNA: TGTGCCAGCAGCCAAGAGGTGAACACTGAAGCTTTCTTT

clone size: -
D gene: -
J gene: TRBJ2-7
V gene: TRBV25-1
CDR3 protein: CASSEYREEQYF
CDR3 DNA: TGTGCCAGCAGTGAATACAGGGAAGAGCAGTACTTC

clone size: -
D gene: TRBD1
J gene: TRBJ2-7
V gene: TRBV25-1
CDR3 protein: CASSGGQGDYEQYF
CDR3 DNA: TGTGCCAGCAGTGGGGGACAGGGGGACTACGAGCAGTACTTC

clone size: -
D gene: -
J gene: TRBJ2-3
V gene: TRBV15
CDR3 protein: CASSGPVVADTQYF
CDR3 DNA: TGCGCCAGCAGCGGCCCCGTAGTAGCAGATACGCAGTATTTT

clone size: -
D gene: -
J gene: TRBJ2-1
V gene: TRBV7-9
CDR3 protein: CASSLGALYNEQFF
CDR3 DNA: TGTGCCAGCAGCTTAGGCGCGCTCTACAATGAGCAGTTCTTC

clone size: few
D gene: TRBD1
J gene: TRBJ1-3
V gene: TRBV10-3
CDR3 protein: CASRTGQGNTIYF
CDR3 DNA: TGTGCCTCCCGGACAGGGCAAGGAAACACCATATATTTT

clone size: -
D gene: -
J gene: TRBJ1-1
V gene: TRBV29-1
CDR3 protein: CSVEDLRQERDTEAFF
CDR3 DNA: TGCAGCGTTGAAGATCTCCGACAGGAAAGGGACACTGAAGCTTTCTTT

clone size: many
D gene: -
J gene: TRBJ1-2
V gene: TRBV12-3/TRBV12-4
CDR3 protein: CASSSGRPPYGYTF
CDR3 DNA: TGTGCCAGCAGTTCAGGTCGTCCGCCATATGGCTACACCTTC

clone size: -
D gene: -
J gene: TRBJ1-4
V gene: TRBV5-1
CDR3 protein: CASSLAPGGAYNEKLFF
CDR3 DNA: TGCGCCAGCAGCTTGGCACCGGGGGGGGCCTACAATGAAAAACTGTTTTTT

clone size: once
D gene: -
J gene: TRBJ2-7
V gene: TRBV7-9
CDR3 protein: CASRDLSEQYF
CDR3 DNA: TGTGCCAGCAGGGACCTATCCGAGCAGTACTTC

clone size: -
D gene: TRBD1
J gene: TRBJ1-5
V gene: TRBV19
CDR3 protein: CASSSLQDRVLHHHHF
CDR3 DNA: TGTGCCAGTAGTAGCCTTCAGGACAGGGTTCTTCACCACCACCATTTT

clone size: -
D gene: -
J gene: TRBJ2-7
V gene: TRBV20-1
CDR3 protein: CSARVLEAGYEQYF
CDR3 DNA: TGCAGTGCTAGGGTATTGGAGGCCGGCTACGAGCAGTACTTC

clone size: -
D gene: -
J gene: TRBJ1-2
V gene: TRBV15
CDR3 protein: CATSSPQGSYGYTF
CDR3 DNA: TGTGCCACCAGCAGTCCTCAGGGAAGCTATGGCTACACCTTC

clone size: -
D gene: -
J gene: TRBJ1-5
V gene: TRBV20-1
CDR3 protein: CSARDTGTANQPQHF
CDR3 DNA: TGCAGTGCTAGAGACACCGGCACGGCTAATCAGCCCCAGCATTTT

clone size: many
D gene: -
J gene: TRBJ2-1
V gene: TRBV12-3/TRBV12-4
CDR3 protein: CASSLLGGGYGEQFF
CDR3 DNA: TGTGCCAGCAGTTTATTGGGGGGCGGATATGGGGAGCAGTTCTTC

clone size: -
D gene: -
J gene: TRBJ2-3
V gene: TRBV20-1
CDR3 protein: CSALDRGGGRDTQYF
CDR3 DNA: TGCAGTGCCTTAGATCGGGGCGGGGGCCGTGATACGCAGTATTTT

clone size: -
D gene: -
J gene: TRBJ2-2
V gene: TRBV5-1
CDR3 protein: CASSPPGGIAGELFF
CDR3 DNA: TGTGCCAGCAGCCCGCCTGGGGGGATCGCCGGGGAGCTGTTTTTT

clone size: -
D gene: -
J gene: TRBJ1-1
V gene: TRBV29-1
CDR3 protein: CASSINRDTEAFF
CDR3 DNA: TGCGCCAGCAGCATAAACCGGGACACTGAAGCTTTCTTT

clone size: -
D gene: -
J gene: TRBJ2-3
V gene: TRBV11-1
CDR3 protein: CASSLGGIETQFTDTQYF
CDR3 DNA: TGTGCCAGCAGCTTAGGTGGAATAGAGACACAATTCACAGATACGCAGTATTTT

clone size: -
D gene: -
J gene: TRBJ2-2
V gene: TRBV5-4
CDR3 protein: CASSEAGQNTGELFF
CDR3 DNA: TGTGCCAGCAGCGAAGCGGGTCAGAACACCGGGGAGCTGTTTTTT

clone size: -
D gene: -
J gene: TRBJ2-7
V gene: TRBV20-1
CDR3 protein: CSARTWEGSYEQYF
CDR3 DNA: TGCAGTGCTAGAACGTGGGAAGGGTCCTACGAGCAGTACTTC

clone size: once
D gene: -
J gene: TRBJ1-5
V gene: TRBV7-9
CDR3 protein: CASSKWTVNTEAF
CDR3 DNA: TGTGCCAGCAGCAAGTGGACCGTGAACACTGAAGCTTTC

clone size: -
D gene: -
J gene: TRBJ1-1
V gene: TRBV11-2
CDR3 protein: CASSQATYVTEAFF
CDR3 DNA: TGTGCCAGCAGTCAGGCAACCTATGTGACTGAAGCTTTCTTT

clone size: -
D gene: -
J gene: TRBJ1-5
V gene: TRBV19
CDR3 protein: CASTPATNQPQHF
CDR3 DNA: TGTGCCAGTACCCCGGCTACGAATCAGCCCCAGCACTTT

clone size: -
D gene: -
J gene: TRBJ2-3
V gene: TRBV5-6
CDR3 protein: CASSYGGLRTDTQYF
CDR3 DNA: TGTGCCAGCAGCTATGGGGGACTCCGCACAGATACGCAGTATTTT

clone size: -
D gene: -
J gene: TRBJ2-1
V gene: TRBV7-9
CDR3 protein: CASSLGRIADGKVF
CDR3 DNA: TGTGCCAGCAGCTTGGGTAGAATAGCGGATGGGAAGGTATTC

clone size: -
D gene: TRBD1
J gene: TRBJ1-2
V gene: TRBV20-1
CDR3 protein: CSARGTGTNGYTF
CDR3 DNA: TGCAGTGCTAGAGGGACAGGGACTAATGGCTACACCTTC

clone size: -
D gene: -
J gene: TRBJ2-7
V gene: TRBV7-3
CDR3 protein: CATRHRCAYEQYF
CDR3 DNA: TGTGCCACCCGGCACAGGTGCGCCTACGAGCAGTACTTC

clone size: many
D gene: -
J gene: TRBJ1-1
V gene: TRBV7-6
CDR3 protein: CASSLAGWGGTEAFF
CDR3 DNA: TGTGCCAGCAGCTTAGCTGGGTGGGGAGGCACTGAAGCTTTCTTT

clone size: few
D gene: -
J gene: TRBJ1-2
V gene: TRBV7-3
CDR3 protein: CASSLIRFNGYTF
CDR3 DNA: TGTGCCAGCAGCTTAATCAGGTTTAATGGCTACACCTTC

clone size: -
D gene: -
J gene: TRBJ1-6
V gene: TRBV10-1
CDR3 protein: CASSAGAYSPLHF
CDR3 DNA: TGCGCCAGCAGTGCGGGAGCCTATTCACCCCTCCACTTT